Each of the 9 T cell receptor beta chains below was sequenced from the same sample in a study of naive and memory T cell subsets. An equimolar mix of two oligonucleotides served as the beta constant-region primer for TRBC1 and TRBC2. One entry per CDR3 protein, called by TCRdb with MiXCR from the UMI-ligation and nested PCR reads. The sample has about 85,000 distinct CDR3 sequences, about 12% seen once. Sequenced: central memory CD4+ T cells from blood. These receptors all come from a human donor in good health.

The J gene is TRBJ1-2, the V gene TRBV20-1; possibly TRBD1 for D (5 bases). The germline V and J ends were trimmed by 3 bases and 9 bases, with 17 bases remaining between them. CDR1 and CDR2 from the germline V gene are DFQATT and SNEGSKA (reference sequence). CDR3 size: 13 residues. This CDR3 reads CSARSPGTVSYTF. The CDR3 DNA is TGCAGTGCTAGGTCGCCAGGGACTGTGAGCTACACCTTC.

The chain uses TRBV20-1 and TRBJ1-2; TRBD1 agrees at 10 bases. CDR3 length: 14 amino acids. J was trimmed by 7 bases and V by 2 bases; bases with no gene match: 7. The germline gives CDR1 DFQATT, CDR2 SNEGSKA (reference sequence). The CDR3 DNA sequence: TGCAGTGCTAGACCCGGACAGGGGGTCTCTGGCTACACCTTC. Protein: CSARPGQGVSGYTF.

This clonotype was counted many times. V usage is TRBV12-3 or TRBV12-4 and J usage is TRBJ2-7, with D tentatively TRBD1 (6 bases). The CDR3 has 16 amino acids. Trimming left V 6 bases short and J 5 bases short, with 23 bases between. The DNA of the CDR3 is TGTGCCAGCAGCCTGGGGACGACAGGAGCTCGGGACGAGCAGTACTTC. This translates into CASSLGTTGARDEQYF.

The chain couples TRBV4-1 to TRBJ2-1; D may correspond to TRBD1 or TRBD2 (5 bases each). The germline V gene has CDR1 MGHRA and CDR2 YSYEKL. The CDR3 runs 17 residues. Trimming cost V 0 bases and J 2 bases, with 14 bases left between them. CDR3 sequence reads: CASSQEYGAEPYNEQFF. The CDR3 bases are TGCGCCAGCAGCCAAGAGTACGGGGCCGAACCCTACAATGAGCAGTTCTTC.

This clonotype came up many times. The rearrangement uses TRBV19 and TRBJ2-7, with TRBD2 matching over 10 bases. This CDR3 spans 17 amino acids. Looked up from germline, CDR1 is LNHDA and CDR2 is SQIVND (reference sequence). Trimming took 3 bases from V and 2 from J; bases not matched to a gene: 10. Here the CDR3 DNA reads TGTGCCAGTAGTATCGAAACGGGACTAGCGAAACCCTACGAGCAGTACTTC. Its protein is CASSIETGLAKPYEQYF. Looking up the rest from reference TRBV19 and TRBJ2-7 gives the full variable domain: DGGITQSPKYLFRKEGQNVTLSCEQNLNHDAMYWYRQDPGQGLRLIYYSQIVNDFQKGDIAEGYSVSREKKESFPLTVTSAQKNPTAFYLCASSIETGLAKPYEQYFGPGTRLTVT.

The J gene is TRBJ1-1, the V gene TRBV7-9, with 11 bases matching TRBD1. This CDR3 spans 17 amino acids. Germline values: CDR1 SEHNR, CDR2 FQNEAQ (reference sequence). The junction had 10 bases not matched to a gene; V was cut back by 4 bases and J by 3 bases. CDR3 in DNA: TGTGCCAGCAGCTGGCCAAGGACAGGGGGCGTTGACACTGAAGCTTTCTTT. Amino acids: CASSWPRTGGVDTEAFF. Full variable domain (missing parts from reference TRBV7-9 and TRBJ1-1): DTGVSQNPRHKITKRGQNVTFRCDPISEHNRLYWYRQTLGQGPEFLTYFQNEAQLEKSRLLSDRFSAERPKGSFSTLEIQRTEQGDSAMYLCASSWPRTGGVDTEAFFGQGTRLTVV.

The rearrangement links TRBV7-2 to TRBJ2-3; 7 nucleotides align to TRBD1. CDR1 and CDR2 from the germline V gene are SGHTA and FQGNSA. There are 15 residues in the CDR3. V trimming: 5 bases; J trimming: 3 bases; junction bases outside the gene matches: 8. The CDR3 DNA follows: TGTGCCAGCAGCGGTCAAACAGGGGTTACAGATACGCAGTATTTT. It is translated as CASSGQTGVTDTQYF.

This clonotype was found many times. J is TRBJ2-1 and V is TRBV7-2; 9 bases are shared with TRBD1. The CDR3 loop spans 17 amino acids. J gave up 6 bases and V 0 bases, and 9 bases lay outside the gene matches. Germline V gene data show CDR1 as SGHTA and CDR2 as FQGNSA. CDR3 sequence (DNA): TGTGCCAGCAGCTTAGCGCTAATAGGGACAGGGAGCAATGAGCAGTTCTTC. Its translation is CASSLALIGTGSNEQFF.

This clonotype was detected a few times. The chain recombines TRBV7-2 with TRBJ2-2; TRBD1 might be the D (5 bases). V lost 4 bases, J lost 6 bases, and 9 bases lay in between. Germline-derived CDR1 and CDR2 are SGHTA and FQGNSA. CDR3 length: 13 residues. The CDR3 here is CASSSQGSGELFF. For the CDR3, the DNA is TGTGCCAGCAGCTCCCAGGGTTCCGGGGAGCTGTTTTTT.